The 28 T cell receptor beta chains below come from one sample, sequenced in a study of T cells in Graves' hyperthyroidism and ophthalmopathy. Researchers amplified the TCR beta CDR3 regions from RNA transcripts. HTBI primers drove first-round RT-PCR of the TCR CDR3. MiXCR was run by TCRdb on the multiplex PCR reads, yielding one entry per CDR3 protein. This sample has a few hundred thousand distinct CDR3 sequences, with around 13% found just once. The sequenced sample was blood. The origin of the receptors is a woman under 40 with Graves' hyperthyroidism that later progressed to Graves' ophthalmopathy.

The chain is built from TRBV10-1 and TRBJ2-7; D is ambiguous. Germline CDR1 is WNHNN and CDR2 is SYGVQD (reference sequence). The CDR3 has 15 amino acids. V dropped 3 bases and J dropped 2 bases, with 14 bases sitting between them. CDR3 sequence reads: CASSDPRQNPYEQYF. The CDR3 DNA sequence: TGCGCCAGCAGTGACCCCAGGCAGAACCCCTACGAGCAGTACTTC.

This clonotype was detected many times. V is TRBV2 and J is TRBJ1-2; no clear D gene. Looked up from germline, CDR1 is SNHLY and CDR2 is FYNNEI. The CDR3 spans 13 residues. Trimming took 6 bases from V and 4 from J, leaving 12 bases between them. For the CDR3, the DNA is TGTGCCAGCAGCGCGGACGGACTCTATGGCTACACCTTC. The encoded protein is CASSADGLYGYTF.

This clonotype was counted between two and nine times. The rearrangement uses TRBV6-1 and TRBJ1-1, with D uncertain. With 7 bases removed from V and 11 bases from J, the gap between germline ends came to 14 bases. CDR1 and CDR2 from the germline V gene are MNHNS and SASEGT. The CDR3 length is 11 residues. The CDR3 here is CASNEGPRAFF. The CDR3 DNA sequence: TGTGCCAGCAATGAGGGCCCGAGGGCTTTCTTT.

The genes are TRBV7-2 and TRBJ1-5, with TRBD1 matching over 8 bases. The CDR3 runs 15 residues. The V and J ends lost 4 bases and 1 base, in that order; junction bases with no gene match: 3. In germline, CDR1 is SGHTA, CDR2 FQGNSA. In DNA, the CDR3 is TGTGCCAGCAGCTCGGACAGGGCGAGCAATCAGCCCCAGCATTTT. It specifies CASSSDRASNQPQHF.

There are many counts of this clonotype. This chain uses TRBV28 with TRBJ2-4, with 11 bases that match TRBD2. The CDR3 length is 14 residues. After removal of 6 bases from V and 5 bases from J, the junction contained 3 bases not matched to a gene. Per germline, CDR1 MDHEN and CDR2 SYDVKM. For the CDR3, the DNA is TGTGCCAGCAGACCGACTAGCGGGGAAAACATTCAGTACTTC. Protein product: CASRPTSGENIQYF.

This clonotype was seen at least ten times. This chain joins TRBV20-1 and TRBJ2-7; 9 positions agree with TRBD1. The CDR3 is 14 residues long. Losses at the gene ends were 6 bases for V and 5 bases for J; bases not matched to a gene: 11. Germline lookup yields CDR1 DFQATT and CDR2 SNEGSKA (reference sequence). The CDR3 here is CSATKRDRDDEQYF. The DNA for the CDR3 is TGCAGTGCAACGAAGCGGGACAGGGACGACGAGCAGTACTTC.

This clonotype was seen only a few times. The chain combines TRBV6-5 with TRBJ2-7; D unclear. V lost 0 bases and J 3 bases, leaving 9 bases between the germline ends. The CDR3 length is 14 residues. Germline CDR1 and CDR2: MNHEY and SVGAGI. The CDR3 loop is CASSYSIGHYEQYF. Here the CDR3 DNA reads TGTGCCAGCAGTTACTCGATCGGGCACTACGAGCAGTACTTC.

This clonotype was seen repeatedly, ten times or more. The rearrangement joins TRBV5-1 to TRBJ2-3; 7 nucleotides align to TRBD2. The CDR3 loop spans 15 amino acids. V was pared by 1 base and J by 1 base, with 3 bases of the junction left unmatched. In germline, CDR1 is SGHRS, CDR2 YFSETQ. CDR3 sequence: CASSLTSERTDTQYF. CDR3 DNA: TGCGCCAGCAGCTTGACTAGCGAACGCACAGATACGCAGTATTTT.

This clonotype was seen many times. The chain combines TRBV28 with TRBJ2-3; 16 bases align to TRBD2. Germline assignment: CDR1 MDHEN and CDR2 SYDVKM. The CDR3 runs to 19 residues. V was pared by 2 bases and J by 4 bases, with 9 bases of the junction left unmatched. This CDR3 is CASSLPGTSGRALADTQYF. CDR3 nucleotide sequence: TGTGCCAGCAGTTTACCCGGGACTAGCGGGAGGGCCCTCGCAGATACGCAGTATTTT.

The chain is built from TRBV24-1 and TRBJ1-4; 7 bases agree with TRBD1. The length of the CDR3 is 14 residues. Germline V CDR1 and CDR2: KGHDR, SFDVKD. Losses at the gene ends were 4 bases for V and 7 bases for J; bases not matched to a gene: 5. The CDR3 DNA follows: TGTGCCACCAGTGACGGGGGGACAGCTGAAAAACTGTTTTTT. This sequence encodes CATSDGGTAEKLFF.

Only one count was recorded for this clonotype. Here the CDR3 DNA reads TGTAGAGGACTAGCGGTTTACAATGAGCAGTTCTTC. Encoded protein: CRGLAVYNEQFF. The V call is TRBV30, the J call TRBJ2-1; 10 nucleotides match TRBD2. Germline assignment: CDR1 GTSNPN and CDR2 SVGIG (reference sequence). CDR3 length: 12 residues.

This clonotype appeared many times. The J gene is TRBJ2-1, the V gene TRBV18; TRBD1 is a possible D gene (6 bases). CDR1 KGHSH and CDR2 LQKENI come from the germline V gene. The CDR3 contains 16 residues. V lost 0 bases and J 1 base, leaving 10 bases between the germline ends. The CDR3 DNA sequence: TGTGCCAGCTCACCACCCATGGGACAATCCTACAATGAGCAGTTCTTC. Its protein product is CASSPPMGQSYNEQFF. Full variable domain (remainder filled in from reference TRBV18 and TRBJ2-1): NAGVMQNPRHLVRRRGQEARLRCSPMKGHSHVYWYRQLPEEGLKFMVYLQKENIIDESGMPKERFSAEFPKEGPSILRIQQVVRGDSAAYFCASSPPMGQSYNEQFFGPGTRLTVL.

This clonotype was picked up many times. The gene calls are TRBV28 and TRBJ1-3; D not resolved. V lost 6 bases and J lost 6, with 6 bases in between. Per germline, CDR1 MDHEN and CDR2 SYDVKM. The CDR3 has 11 residues. Here the CDR3 DNA reads TGTGCCAGCAGGTCTCTAAACACCATATATTTT. Residues: CASRSLNTIYF. Together with reference TRBV28 and TRBJ1-3, the CDR3 gives the full variable domain: DVKVTQSSRYLVKRTGEKVFLECVQDMDHENMFWYRQDPGLGLRLIYFSYDVKMKEKGDIPEGYSVSREKKERFSLILESASTNQTSMYLCASRSLNTIYFGEGSWLTVV.

This clonotype was observed many times. This chain joins TRBV6-1 and TRBJ2-7, with TRBD1 matching over 8 bases. Germline V gene data show CDR1 as MNHNS and CDR2 as SASEGT. With V trimmed by 0 bases and J by 7 bases, 5 bases remained unmatched. This CDR3 is 14 amino acids long. CDR3 coding DNA: TGTGCCAGCAGTGAAGCCGGCGGGACAGGAGAGCAGTACTTC. Translated, it gives CASSEAGGTGEQYF.

This clonotype has at least ten counts. The chain is built from TRBV24-1 and TRBJ2-1, with 9 bases lining up with TRBD1. CDR3 length: 19 amino acids. V shed 0 bases and J 1 base; nucleotides not matched to a gene: 9. Per the germline V gene, CDR1 is KGHDR and CDR2 is SFDVKD. CDR3 sequence: CATSDLRTGQGLSYNEQFF. DNA of the CDR3: TGTGCCACCAGTGATTTGCGGACGGGACAGGGCTTATCCTACAATGAGCAGTTCTTC.

At least ten counts were recorded for this clonotype. The genes are TRBV27 and TRBJ1-1; D remains ambiguous. The CDR3 length is 16 residues. V was shortened by 0 bases and J by 0 bases, with 11 bases between the two germline ends. The germline CDR1 and CDR2 sequences are MNHEY and SMNVEV (reference sequence). The CDR3: CASSLSPTGMNTEAFF. In nucleotides, the CDR3 is TGTGCCAGCAGTTTATCTCCCACTGGGATGAACACTGAAGCTTTCTTT.

The V and J genes are TRBV9 and TRBJ2-1; either TRBD1 or TRBD2 may fit D (5 bases each). The CDR3 extends over 13 amino acids. The V and J ends lost 0 bases and 7 bases respectively, with 8 bases between them. Germline values: CDR1 SGDLS, CDR2 YYNGEE. The CDR3 region has the DNA TGTGCCAGCAGCGTAGTGGGGGTAAATGAGCAGTTCTTC. It specifies CASSVVGVNEQFF.

This clonotype was observed many times. V and J are TRBV7-9 and TRBJ2-7; D may be TRBD1 (6 bases). CDR1 and CDR2 from the germline V gene are SEHNR and FQNEAQ (reference sequence). The CDR3 extends over 16 amino acids. V was cut by 5 bases and J by 3 bases, with 20 bases left in between. Written as DNA, the CDR3 is TGTGCCAGCAGCCCCTCCCTGGACAGCCCAGTCTACGAGCAGTACTTC. This gives the protein CASSPSLDSPVYEQYF.

This clonotype was seen many times. The genes are TRBV18 and TRBJ2-1, with D unresolved. Trimming took 4 bases from V and 6 from J, leaving 16 bases between them. This CDR3 contains 15 residues. Germline-derived CDR1 and CDR2 are KGHSH and LQKENI. Written as DNA, the CDR3 is TGTGCCAGCTCACTAAGGAGTGGGTCTCCCAATGAGCAGTTCTTC. Its protein product is CASSLRSGSPNEQFF.

This clonotype came up many times. J is TRBJ1-4 and V is TRBV27, with D tentatively TRBD1 (5 bases). From germline, CDR1 is MNHEY and CDR2 SMNVEV (reference sequence). This CDR3 comprises 16 residues. V gave up 0 bases and J gave up 6 bases, with 14 bases separating them. As DNA, the CDR3 is TGTGCCAGCAGTTTATCTATCCAGGGCATCGATGAAAAACTGTTTTTT. Protein product: CASSLSIQGIDEKLFF. Based on the CDR3 plus reference TRBV27 and TRBJ1-4, the full variable domain is EAQVTQNPRYLITVTGKKLTVTCSQNMNHEYMSWYRQDPGLGLRQIYYSMNVEVTDKGDVPEGYKVSRKEKRNFPLILESPSPNQTSLYFCASSLSIQGIDEKLFFGSGTQLSVL.

This clonotype was observed a few times. The genes are TRBV14 and TRBJ2-7; D is perhaps TRBD1 or TRBD2 (5 bases each). The CDR3 has 17 residues. Germline V gene sequence: CDR1 SGHDN, CDR2 FVKESK. The V end lost 4 bases, the J end lost 3 bases, and 22 bases lay between the germline ends. Here the CDR3 reads CASSPPTGTDKDYEQYF. As DNA, the CDR3 is TGTGCCAGCAGCCCCCCGACGGGGACGGACAAGGACTACGAGCAGTACTTC.

This clonotype was recorded at least ten times. The chain's CDR3 is CASSEYTDTQYF. The CDR3, as DNA: TGTGCCAGCAGTGAGTATACAGATACGCAGTATTTT. The V gene is TRBV6-1, the J gene TRBJ2-3, with D unresolved. The CDR3 covers 12 residues. Germline CDR1 is MNHNS and CDR2 is SASEGT. Trimming pared 3 bases from V and 3 bases from J, leaving 4 bases between.

This clonotype was seen repeatedly, ten times or more. The rearrangement joins TRBV6-6 to TRBJ1-1, with D unclear. Between the trimmed V and J ends, which lost 0 bases and 1 base, there was a span of 6 bases. CDR1 is MNHNY, CDR2 SVGAGI, per germline (reference sequence). This CDR3 spans 14 amino acids. CDR3 bases: TGTGCCAGCAGTTACTCCCGGGGGAACACTGAAGCTTTCTTT. This codes for CASSYSRGNTEAFF.

This clonotype occurred many times. V usage is TRBV7-3 and J usage is TRBJ2-1; weak D call: TRBD2 (6 bases). Trimming left V 5 bases short and J 6 bases short, with 17 bases between. The germline V gene encodes CDR1 SGHTA and CDR2 FQGTGA. The CDR3 is 15 residues long. CDR3: CASSDPTRNSNEQFF. CDR3 DNA: TGTGCCAGCAGCGATCCGACTAGAAACAGCAATGAGCAGTTCTTC. Full variable domain (remainder filled in from reference TRBV7-3 and TRBJ2-1): GAGVSQTPSNKVTEKGKYVELRCDPISGHTALYWYRQSLGQGPEFLIYFQGTGAADDSGLPNDRFFAVRPEGSVSTLKIQRTERGDSAVYLCASSDPTRNSNEQFFGPGTRLTVL.

This chain links TRBV10-3 with TRBJ2-7, with D possibly matching TRBD1 (5 bases). The CDR3 extends over 12 amino acids. Germline V CDR1 and CDR2: ENHRY, SYGVKD. Between the trimmed V and J ends, which lost 7 bases and 0 bases, there was a span of 7 bases. The CDR3 bases are TGTGCCATCAAGGACAACTCCTACGAGCAGTACTTC. Its protein is CAIKDNSYEQYF.

The CDR3: CASKLGLAANEQFF. CDR3 sequence (DNA): TGTGCCAGTAAACTGGGACTAGCGGCCAATGAGCAGTTCTTC. J is TRBJ2-1 and V is TRBV19; 11 bases fit TRBD2. Unmatched junction bases numbered 5, after V lost 7 bases and J lost 6 bases. The CDR3 consists of 14 residues. From germline, CDR1 is LNHDA and CDR2 SQIVND (reference sequence).

CDR3 DNA sequence: TGCAGCGTCGCAGGGACTGGAAACACCGGGGAGCTGTTTTTT. Translating gives CSVAGTGNTGELFF. V and J are TRBV29-1 and TRBJ2-2; a weak D match, TRBD2 (6 bases). V lost 6 bases to trimming and J lost 2 bases, with 13 bases between them. Germline values: CDR1 SQVTM, CDR2 ANQGSEA. The CDR3 runs to 14 residues.

This clonotype appeared many times. The V call is TRBV7-2, the J call TRBJ2-5; 10 nucleotides agree with TRBD2. Germline CDR1 SGHTA, CDR2 FQGNSA. Trimming cost V 8 bases and J 1 base; bases outside gene matches: 4. The length of the CDR3 is 14 residues. The CDR3: CASRTSGAQETQYF. Here the CDR3 DNA reads TGTGCCAGCCGGACTAGCGGAGCCCAAGAGACCCAGTACTTC.